Below, 8 T cell receptor beta chains from the same sample are listed, as sequenced in a study of metastatic and nonmetastatic thyroid tumors (dated by TCRdb to the early 2020s). The method was PCR. Sequencer: Illumina HiSeq 4000. TCRdb reanalyzed the raw reads on its own, using fastp at Q25 for trimming and MiXCR for clone calling, and kept in-frame beta chains. The table for this sample lists 20,000 to 25,000 clones; 15% of them were counted only once. The ten top clones hold about 39% of the sample. None of the patients had been given any treatment before thyroid surgery. Sequenced input: blood. The receptor source for this set is a female donor with papillary thyroid cancer or a benign thyroid nodule (not recorded which). Some clones in this sample may be carry-over from other donors' samples.

This clone was seen repeatedly, ten times or more. This chain's CDR3 is CASSDVTLAASTDTQYF. In DNA, the CDR3 is TGTGCCAGCAGTGATGTAACACTAGCGGCTAGCACAGATACGCAGTATTTT. The chain combines TRBV2 with TRBJ2-3; 8 nucleotides agree with TRBD2. The V and J ends lost 3 bases and 0 bases, in that order; junction bases with no gene match: 8. Per germline, CDR1 SNHLY and CDR2 FYNNEI. The CDR3 has 17 residues. The full variable domain, with the rest looked up from reference TRBV2 and TRBJ2-3, is EPEVTQTPSHQVTQMGQEVILRCVPISNHLYFYWYRQILGQKVEFLVSFYNNEISEKSEIFDDQFSVERPDGSNFTLKIRSTKLEDSAMYFCASSDVTLAASTDTQYFGPGTRLTVL.

This clone was detected many times. V gene TRBV9 combines with J gene TRBJ2-7, with 8 bases fitting TRBD1. Trimming took 4 bases from V and 2 from J; bases not matched to a gene: 8. The CDR3 runs 15 residues. Per germline, CDR1 SGDLS and CDR2 YYNGEE. The CDR3 bases are TGTGCCAGCAGCCCCTCAGGGGGCTTAACCTACGAGCAGTACTTC. Protein product: CASSPSGGLTYEQYF.

As for this clone: A much larger clone differs from this one at a single base, so this may be a read error. Other DNA variants within this sample encode the same CDR3. The V call is TRBV15, the J call TRBJ2-3, with 8 bases matching TRBD2. The CDR3 is 19 amino acids. Looked up from germline, CDR1 is LNHNV and CDR2 is YYDKDF (reference sequence). With V trimmed by 1 base and J by 4 bases, 16 bases remained unmatched. CDR3 sequence (DNA): TGTGCCACCAGCAGAGCCCATCGAGGGTTAGCGGGATGGGCAGATACGCAGTATTTT. Residues: CATSRAHRGLAGWADTQYF. Based on the CDR3 plus reference TRBV15 and TRBJ2-3, the full variable domain is DAMVIQNPRYQVTQFGKPVTLSCSQTLNHNVMYWYQQKSSQAPKLLFHYYDKDFNNEADTPDNFQSRRPNTSFCFLDIRSPGLGDTAMYLCATSRAHRGLAGWADTQYFGPGTRLTVL.

Many counts were recorded for this clone. V usage is TRBV6-6 and J usage is TRBJ2-7, with 7 bases matching TRBD1. Trimming took 0 bases from V and 2 from J; bases not matched to a gene: 4. This CDR3 comprises 15 residues. Germline V CDR1 and CDR2: MNHNY, SVGAGI (reference sequence). CDR3 DNA sequence: TGTGCCAGCAGTTACTCGGGGACAGAACCCTACGAGCAGTACTTC. Translated: CASSYSGTEPYEQYF.

In this sample, this clone turned up many times. The genes are TRBV19 and TRBJ2-2; 7 bases map to TRBD1. V was pared by 10 bases and J by 0 bases, with 5 bases of the junction left unmatched. The CDR3 length is 14 residues. The germline V gene encodes CDR1 LNHDA and CDR2 SQIVND (reference sequence). CDR3 DNA: TGTGCCACGGCTCAGGGGGCGAACACCGGGGAGCTGTTTTTT. It encodes CATAQGANTGELFF.

The sample holds many counts of this clone. The gene calls are TRBV12-3 or TRBV12-4 and TRBJ1-1, with D possibly being TRBD1 (5 bases). Deletions cut 6 bases from V and 5 bases from J, with 16 bases between. This CDR3 has 14 residues. CDR3 in amino acids: CASSRDPEGTEAFF. The CDR3 coding sequence is TGTGCCAGCAGCCGGGACCCTGAGGGGACTGAAGCTTTCTTT.

This clone was seen repeatedly, ten times or more. CDR3 nucleotide sequence: TGTGCCTATGACAGGGGGCGGTTAGAGACTGAAGCTTTCTTT. This sequence encodes CAYDRGRLETEAFF. V and J are TRBV30 and TRBJ1-1; TRBD1 matches at 10 bases. V shed 7 bases and J 5 bases; nucleotides not matched to a gene: 10. This CDR3 region has 14 residues. Germline lookup yields CDR1 GTSNPN and CDR2 SVGIG (reference sequence).

This clone has ten or more counts. The CDR3 region has the DNA TGTGCCAGCACTCCCAGGGACAGAAGGGAGCCCCAGCATTTT. As protein: CASTPRDRREPQHF. The chain recombines TRBV2 with TRBJ1-5, with 7 bases that match TRBD1. Germline V gene lookup returns CDR1 SNHLY and CDR2 FYNNEI. CDR3 size: 14 residues. V was pared by 7 bases and J by 8 bases, with 11 bases of the junction left unmatched.